The 26 T cell receptor beta chains given below trace back to one sample, sequenced in a study of T cell responses to AZD1222 COVID-19 vaccine. Assay used: immunoSEQ multiplex PCR; TCRdb lists only in-frame clones, some missing. The sample includes roughly 160,000 clones, over 75% of them seen just once. Specimen: peripheral blood, collected on day 0 of AZD1222 vaccination. These receptors came from an adult in good health.

V usage is TRBV4-3 and J usage is TRBJ1-4; TRBD1 agrees at 7 bases. This CDR3 is 17 amino acids long. The trim removed 0 bases at V and 4 bases at J, leaving 8 bases unmatched. Germline CDR1 reads LGHNA; CDR2 reads YSLEER. CDR3 protein: CASSQEGPSGGNEKLFF. CDR3 in DNA: TGCGCCAGCAGCCAAGAGGGTCCGTCAGGGGGTAATGAAAAACTGTTTTTT.

The chain links TRBV5-6 to TRBJ2-2; no clear D. With 7 bases removed from V and 3 bases from J, the gap between germline ends came to 10 bases. Per the germline V gene, CDR1 is SGHDT and CDR2 is YYEEEE. This CDR3 has 13 amino acids. The CDR3 sequence is CASALGDTGELFF. The CDR3 nucleotides read TGTGCCAGCGCATTAGGAGACACCGGGGAGCTGTTTTTT.

V and J are TRBV28 and TRBJ2-7; D not resolved. Germline assignment: CDR1 MDHEN and CDR2 SYDVKM. Trimming took 1 base from V and 5 from J, leaving 12 bases between them. The CDR3 runs 14 residues. In DNA form, the CDR3 reads TGTGCCAGCAGTTTATCCTCGGAGAGGAACGAGCAGTACTTC. Its translation is CASSLSSERNEQYF.

The rearrangement links TRBV7-3 to TRBJ2-1; 10 nucleotides line up with TRBD2. V dropped 2 bases and J dropped 5; count of bases not matched to a gene: 6. Per the germline V gene, CDR1 is SGHTA and CDR2 is FQGTGA. CDR3 length: 16 residues. CDR3 protein: CASSLDPSGGNNEQFF. The CDR3 DNA is TGTGCCAGCAGCTTAGATCCTAGCGGGGGAAACAATGAGCAGTTCTTC.

The V gene is TRBV27, the J gene TRBJ2-7; 8 bases match TRBD1. Germline CDR1 MNHEY, CDR2 SMNVEV (reference sequence). V was clipped by 2 bases and J by 2 bases; unmatched bases: 2. This CDR3 contains 14 residues. The CDR3 region has the DNA TGTGCCAGCAGTTTAGGGACAGGAGCCTACGAGCAGTACTTC. Its translation is CASSLGTGAYEQYF.

CDR3 protein: CASSVSGQGYNEQFF. CDR3 in DNA: TGTGCCAGCAGCGTGAGCGGGCAGGGCTACAATGAGCAGTTCTTC. The V and J genes are TRBV9 and TRBJ2-1; maybe TRBD2 (6 bases). V lost 2 bases to trimming and J lost 3 bases, with 12 bases between them. The CDR3 length is 15 residues. Germline V gene sequence: CDR1 SGDLS, CDR2 YYNGEE.

This sequence joins TRBV4-1 and TRBJ1-3, with D uncertain. Germline V gene sequence: CDR1 MGHRA, CDR2 YSYEKL. V was shortened by 1 base and J by 2 bases, with 9 bases between the two germline ends. The CDR3 sequence is 15 residues long. This CDR3 is CASSQGVVAGNTIYF. CDR3 bases: TGCGCCAGCAGCCAAGGAGTCGTAGCTGGAAACACCATATATTTT.

CDR3 loop: CASADGGTHLAKNIQYF. For the CDR3, the DNA is TGTGCTAGTGCTGACGGAGGGACACATCTAGCCAAAAACATTCAGTACTTC. This sequence joins TRBV12-5 and TRBJ2-4; either TRBD1 or TRBD2 may supply D (6 bases each). Germline values: CDR1 LGHNT, CDR2 FRNRAP. CDR3 length: 17 residues. The V end was cut by 7 bases, the J end by 0 bases, with 19 bases between.

This chain joins TRBV5-1 and TRBJ2-5; D gene unclear. The V end was cut by 2 bases, the J end by 0 bases, with 11 bases between. Germline CDR1 and CDR2: SGHRS and YFSETQ. The CDR3 loop spans 15 amino acids. The CDR3: CASSFPVGDQETQYF. DNA of the CDR3: TGCGCCAGCAGCTTTCCTGTTGGGGACCAAGAGACCCAGTACTTC.

This clone was seen just once. The CDR3 reads CASSYWAGGLTDTQYF. CDR3 DNA sequence: TGTGCCAGCAGTTACTGGGCGGGGGGCCTCACAGATACGCAGTATTTT. The chain couples TRBV6-5 to TRBJ2-3; 8 bases are shared with TRBD2. Losses at the gene ends were 1 base for V and 2 bases for J; bases not matched to a gene: 5. Germline assignment: CDR1 MNHEY and CDR2 SVGAGI. The CDR3 sequence is 16 residues long.

The V and J genes are TRBV19 and TRBJ1-5; D is unclear. Looked up from germline, CDR1 is LNHDA and CDR2 is SQIVND (reference sequence). The CDR3 consists of 16 residues. The V and J ends lost 0 bases and 0 bases respectively, with 9 bases between them. The CDR3, as DNA: TGTGCCAGTAGTATAGAATCAGCTCCTAGCAATCAGCCCCAGCATTTT. It is translated as CASSIESAPSNQPQHF.

The J gene is TRBJ1-2, the V gene TRBV4-1; 7 bases match TRBD1. CDR1 is MGHRA and CDR2 is YSYEKL in the germline V gene. Trimming removed 2 bases from V and 7 bases from J; junction bases left unmatched: 10. The CDR3 has 15 residues. The CDR3 DNA sequence: TGCGCCAGCAGCCAATTAACAGGGGATCGGGGTGGCTACACCTTC. This sequence encodes CASSQLTGDRGGYTF.

This sequence joins TRBV19 and TRBJ2-4, with D perhaps given as TRBD1 or TRBD2 (5 bases each). Germline CDR1 reads LNHDA; CDR2 reads SQIVND (reference sequence). V was trimmed by 4 bases and J by 2 bases, leaving 15 bases between them. The CDR3 has 16 residues. The CDR3 protein is CASSRARGAPKNIQYF. In nucleotides, the CDR3 is TGTGCCAGTAGTAGAGCGAGGGGCGCGCCCAAAAACATTCAGTACTTC.

The chain uses TRBV2 and TRBJ2-1; D unclear. Trimming removed 1 base from V and 0 bases from J, with 19 bases in between. Per the germline V gene, CDR1 is SNHLY and CDR2 is FYNNEI. The CDR3 sequence is 19 residues long. This CDR3 is CASSEGWSSSRSSYNEQFF. CDR3 sequence (DNA): TGTGCCAGCAGTGAAGGGTGGTCGAGCTCCCGAAGCTCCTACAATGAGCAGTTCTTC.

CDR3 coding DNA: TGCGCCAGCAGCCGCATACTAGCGGGGGGGCCGTCCGGGGAGCTGTTTTTT. Protein product: CASSRILAGGPSGELFF. The chain combines TRBV4-3 with TRBJ2-2, with TRBD2 matching over 13 bases. CDR1 is LGHNA, CDR2 YSLEER, per germline. Trimming took 4 bases from V and 6 from J; bases not matched to a gene: 8. The CDR3 runs 17 residues.

CDR3 bases: TGTGCCAGCTCACCGGTTGCGTCAGGGGGAACCTCTGGAAACACCATATATTTT. Protein sequence: CASSPVASGGTSGNTIYF. The chain uses TRBV18 and TRBJ1-3; 7 nucleotides line up with TRBD1. J gave up 0 bases and V 3 bases, and 11 bases lay outside the gene matches. The CDR3 extends over 18 amino acids. CDR1 is KGHSH and CDR2 is LQKENI in the germline V gene.

V and J are TRBV5-1 and TRBJ2-2; D perhaps matches TRBD2 (5 bases). CDR3 length equals 16 residues. Germline V gives CDR1 SGHRS, CDR2 YFSETQ. V lost 1 base and J 7 bases, leaving 17 bases between the germline ends. CDR3 residues: CASSLNGVGRIGELFF. CDR3 sequence (DNA): TGCGCCAGCAGCTTGAATGGTGTAGGGAGAATCGGGGAGCTGTTTTTT.

The chain carries TRBV4-2 and TRBJ2-5; perhaps TRBD1 as D (6 bases). The CDR3 sequence is 15 residues long. V dropped 1 base and J dropped 5 bases, with 14 bases sitting between them. The germline gives CDR1 LGHNA, CDR2 YNFKEQ. In DNA, the CDR3 is TGTGCCAGCAGCCAAGGGGGTAATGACAGGGAGACCCAGTACTTC. Translating gives CASSQGGNDRETQYF.

The chain uses TRBV6-2 or TRBV6-3 and TRBJ2-5; 9 nucleotides agree with TRBD2. The V gene's germline CDR1 is MNHEY and CDR2 SVGEGT. The V segment lost 4 bases and the J segment 4 bases; nucleotides outside the gene matches: 10. The CDR3 has 16 amino acids. The CDR3: CASSSIQGLAGETQYF. The CDR3 nucleotides read TGTGCCAGCAGTTCGATCCAGGGACTAGCTGGAGAGACCCAGTACTTC.

The J gene is TRBJ1-6, the V gene TRBV2; 11 nucleotides agree with TRBD1. This CDR3 has 15 residues. V lost 7 bases to trimming and J lost 6 bases; unmatched junction nucleotides: 5. Germline CDR1 SNHLY, CDR2 FYNNEI. The CDR3 here is CASNGQGAVNSPLHF. CDR3 in DNA: TGTGCCAGCAACGGACAGGGGGCTGTTAATTCACCCCTCCACTTT.

The V gene is TRBV19, the J gene TRBJ1-1; D ambiguous. Trimming pared 6 bases from V and 1 base from J, leaving 15 bases between. Germline V CDR1 and CDR2: LNHDA, SQIVND (reference sequence). The CDR3 runs 15 residues. Written as DNA, the CDR3 is TGTGCCAGTAGCGCCATCGACCGACCGAACACTGAAGCTTTCTTT. Its protein is CASSAIDRPNTEAFF.

This chain links TRBV6-6 with TRBJ1-3; 7 bases agree with TRBD1. The ends lost 5 bases at V and 8 bases at J; junction bases unmatched: 12. This CDR3 is built from 15 residues. Germline V gene data show CDR1 as MNHNY and CDR2 as SVGAGI (reference sequence). CDR3 nucleotides: TGTGCCAGCAGTGAGGGACAGCTCGGGCCTTACACCATATATTTT. Its protein product is CASSEGQLGPYTIYF.

The sample holds one count of this clone. The rearrangement joins TRBV18 to TRBJ2-7; D is unresolved. This CDR3 contains 13 residues. With 2 bases removed from V and 2 bases from J, the gap between germline ends came to 7 bases. Germline lookup yields CDR1 KGHSH and CDR2 LQKENI. DNA of the CDR3: TGTGCCAGCTCACCAACCACAGCCTACGAGCAGTACTTC. Translating gives CASSPTTAYEQYF.

In DNA form, the CDR3 reads TGCGCCAGCAGCCCACAGACAGGGGCGAATCAGCCCCAGCATTTT. It is translated as CASSPQTGANQPQHF. The chain joins TRBV5-1 to TRBJ1-5; 8 bases align to TRBD1. Germline-derived CDR1 and CDR2 are SGHRS and YFSETQ. Trimming at V came to 4 bases and at J to 4 bases, leaving 7 bases not matched to a gene. This CDR3 contains 15 residues.

The chain carries TRBV11-2 and TRBJ2-2; D is uncertain. The germline V and J ends were trimmed by 3 bases and 0 bases, with 8 bases remaining between them. The CDR3 covers 15 residues. Per the germline V gene, CDR1 is SGHAT and CDR2 is FQNNGV. CDR3 coding DNA: TGTGCCAGCAGCTTCAGGCTCGCGAACACCGGGGAGCTGTTTTTT. As protein: CASSFRLANTGELFF.

The genes are TRBV5-1 and TRBJ2-7; perhaps TRBD2 as D (6 bases). CDR1 is SGHRS, CDR2 YFSETQ, per germline. CDR3 size: 17 residues. Trimming pared 4 bases from V and 2 bases from J, leaving 22 bases between. For the CDR3, the DNA is TGCGCCAGCAGCAGAACGGGCGGGGCAGTTAATACCTACGAGCAGTACTTC. Its translation: CASSRTGGAVNTYEQYF.